The clone carrying this T cell receptor beta chain was counted a few times. Its antigen is unknown. The data stem from a study of cytomegalovirus exposure and HLA in healthy donors. PCR involved 60 Vbeta and 13 Jbeta primers. The repertoire was sequenced with immunoSEQ multiplex PCR; TCRdb's copy has only in-frame clones and lacks some. The sample records 200,000 to 250,000 clones, just over 75% being singletons. Study-level points and caveats: As a later analysis showed, several of the most significant clusters appeared to be linked to common viral pathogens. Sequencing likely produced, as an artifact, a cluster of highly shared sequence variants. Later analysis associated a missense DCLRE1C variant with TCR beta V- and J-gene trimming.

The receptor's source is a young man in good health and CMV-seronegative. The sequenced sample was PBMCs.

CDR3 DNA sequence: TGTGCCAGCGGGGCCCGGGACAGGGGCTACAATGAGCAGTTCTTC. It yields the protein CASGARDRGYNEQFF. This chain connects TRBV14 to TRBJ2-1, with 10 positions matching TRBD1. The CDR3 consists of 15 residues. Germline CDR1 and CDR2: SGHDN and FVKESK. V gave up 8 bases and J gave up 3 bases; unmatched junction bases: 7.